The next 5 T cell receptor beta chains were all read from a single sample in a study of cytomegalovirus exposure and HLA in healthy donors (dated by TCRdb to about 2017). Libraries were made using the immunoSEQ multiplex PCR assay. TCRdb's version of the immuneACCESS table is confined to in-frame rearrangements and falls short of the full clone set. An unresolved V gene accounts for under half of the shortfall where checked; the remainder is of unknown origin. The sample profile shows roughly 230,000 clones; less than 95% of them were found once. The biggest ten clones account for approximately 3.1% of the sample. What was sequenced was PBMCs. Receptors originate from a woman aged 25-40 years in good health and CMV-seronegative.

The CDR3 reads CASSKTGNPYNEQFF. The CDR3 nucleotides read TGTGCCAGCAGCAAGACAGGGAACCCCTACAATGAGCAGTTCTTC. V usage is TRBV27 and J usage is TRBJ2-1; 7 nucleotides align to TRBD1. Per the germline V gene, CDR1 is MNHEY and CDR2 is SMNVEV (reference sequence). The trim removed 6 bases at V and 2 bases at J, leaving 7 bases unmatched. The CDR3 totals 15 residues.

This rearrangement joins TRBV9 to TRBJ1-1; D uncertain. This CDR3 has 14 amino acids. The germline gives CDR1 SGDLS, CDR2 YYNGEE. Trimming stripped 0 bases from V and 2 bases from J, with 8 bases between. CDR3 nucleotide sequence: TGTGCCAGCAGCGTAGGGGTCGGTAACACTGAAGCTTTCTTT. It is translated as CASSVGVGNTEAFF.

The chain employs TRBV27 and TRBJ2-5; 10 bases align to TRBD2. J was trimmed by 5 bases and V by 6 bases; bases with no gene match: 9. The CDR3 length is 15 residues. Germline V gene sequence: CDR1 MNHEY, CDR2 SMNVEV (reference sequence). CDR3 loop: CASSSITSGKETQYF. CDR3 DNA: TGTGCCAGCAGCAGTATAACTAGCGGGAAGGAGACCCAGTACTTC.

The sample holds one count of this clone. Other nucleotide sequences from this sample produce the same CDR3. The chain links TRBV9 to TRBJ2-1; D might be TRBD2 (5 bases). The CDR3 contains 13 residues. Germline lookup yields CDR1 SGDLS and CDR2 YYNGEE. V lost 0 bases, J lost 8 bases, and 9 bases lay in between. The CDR3 reads CASSVVSGDEQFF. The CDR3 bases are TGTGCCAGCAGCGTAGTATCCGGGGATGAGCAGTTCTTC.

The chain is built from TRBV5-6 and TRBJ2-2, with D perhaps matching TRBD1 (5 bases). The CDR3 spans 19 residues. With 0 bases removed from V and 0 bases from J, the gap between germline ends came to 18 bases. CDR1 and CDR2 (germline): SGHDT, YYEEEE. The CDR3 coding sequence is TGTGCCAGCAGCTTGGTAAGGGGATCTCCCTCGACGAACACCGGGGAGCTGTTTTTT. Its protein is CASSLVRGSPSTNTGELFF.